Listed here are 31 T cell receptor beta chains from one sample, sequenced in a study of blood T cells in healthy people across ages. Using a J-beta primer mix together with a sample-barcoded 5' primer, a second PCR was run for roughly 6 to 12 cycles. TCRdb itself ran the 5' RACE reads through MiXCR, one entry per CDR3 protein. The table shows about 1 million distinct CDR3 sequences, with 25% occurring only once. The data were also submitted as part of a second study, on T cells of mothers and their children.

Source material: blood. These receptors were collected from a girl between 2 and 10 years old in good health.

This clonotype was counted between two and nine times. The V call is TRBV28, the J call TRBJ2-1, with D uncertain. Germline lookup yields CDR1 MDHEN and CDR2 SYDVKM. Trimming pared 6 bases from V and 6 bases from J, leaving 6 bases between. There are 11 residues in the CDR3. CDR3 coding DNA: TGTGCCAGCAGGGGTTCCAATGAGCAGTTCTTC. Residues: CASRGSNEQFF.

Comments on this clonotype: Being one base from a much bigger clone, this may be a read error. The rearrangement uses TRBV7-9 and TRBJ2-3, with 11 bases aligning to TRBD2. The CDR3 spans 15 residues. With V trimmed by 5 bases and J by 1 base, 2 bases remained unmatched. CDR1 and CDR2 from the germline V gene are SEHNR and FQNEAQ (reference sequence). CDR3 loop: CASSILAGGTDTQYF. The CDR3 DNA sequence: TGTGCCAGCAGCATACTAGCGGGAGGCACAGATACGCAGTATTTT. Full variable domain (rest looked up from reference TRBV7-9 and TRBJ2-3): DTGVSQNPRHKITKRGQNVTFRCDPISEHNRLYWYRQTLGQGPEFLTYFQNEAQLEKSRLLSDRFSAERPKGSFSTLEIQRTEQGDSAMYLCASSILAGGTDTQYFGPGTRLTVL.

This clonotype showed up just a few times. This rearrangement joins TRBV5-1 to TRBJ2-5; D is undetermined. There are 13 residues in the CDR3. The V and J ends lost 4 bases and 5 bases respectively, with 12 bases between them. Germline V lookup: CDR1 SGHRS, CDR2 YFSETQ. As DNA, the CDR3 is TGCGCCAGCAGCCCAAGCTTATTGGAGACCCAGTACTTC. The encoded protein is CASSPSLLETQYF.

The V gene is TRBV11-2, the J gene TRBJ2-3; 7 bases are shared with TRBD1. After removal of 7 bases from V and 0 bases from J, the junction contained 4 bases not matched to a gene. CDR1 SGHAT and CDR2 FQNNGV come from the germline V gene. The CDR3 runs to 14 residues. CDR3 in amino acids: CASTYRGSTDTQYF. DNA for the CDR3: TGTGCCAGCACCTACAGGGGTAGCACAGATACGCAGTATTTT.

The gene calls are TRBV10-3 and TRBJ1-1; no reliable D call. CDR1 is ENHRY and CDR2 is SYGVKD in the germline V gene. V was shortened by 2 bases and J by 0 bases, with 10 bases between the two germline ends. The CDR3 is 15 residues long. The CDR3 bases are TGTGCCATCAGTGAGAGGACGGAGTTGAACACTGAAGCTTTCTTT. Its translation: CAISERTELNTEAFF.

The rearrangement joins TRBV28 to TRBJ2-5, with 9 bases identical to TRBD2. The germline CDR1 and CDR2 sequences are MDHEN and SYDVKM. The CDR3 covers 16 residues. V lost 5 bases, J lost 4 bases, and 11 bases stayed unmatched. The CDR3 DNA follows: TGTGCCAGCAGTATTTGGCGGGAGGGCCTAGGAGAGACCCAGTACTTC. It yields the protein CASSIWREGLGETQYF.

This clonotype was counted a few times. The chain has TRBV7-2 and TRBJ2-5; TRBD2 matches at 8 bases. The DNA end is a closer match to TRBJ2-1, so the J assignment may be wrong. Germline-derived CDR1 and CDR2 are SGHTA and FQGNSA. This CDR3 is built from 18 residues. This CDR3 is CASSKLGRLSGGAGEQFF. CDR3 DNA: TGTGCCAGCAGCAAATTAGGCCGACTATCCGGGGGGGCCGGTGAGCAGTTCTTC.

The CDR3 protein is CASSSQTSGRFADTQYF. The CDR3 DNA sequence: TGTGCCAGCAGTTCGCAGACTAGCGGGAGATTTGCAGATACGCAGTATTTT. The V gene is TRBV12-3 or TRBV12-4, the J gene TRBJ2-3; 12 bases agree with TRBD2. This CDR3 has 17 residues. V shed 4 bases and J 4 bases; nucleotides not matched to a gene: 9.

The chain is built from TRBV7-2 and TRBJ1-2, with D perhaps matching TRBD1 (5 bases). Germline V gene lookup returns CDR1 SGHTA and CDR2 FQGNSA. CDR3 size: 14 residues. Trimming left V 5 bases short and J 4 bases short, with 14 bases between. The CDR3 DNA reads as TGTGCCAGCAGCCCCTATATAGACAGCTATGGCTACACCTTC. Its protein product is CASSPYIDSYGYTF.

There are a few counts of this clonotype. This chain links TRBV7-2 with TRBJ2-3, with D perhaps being TRBD1 or TRBD2 (5 bases each). V shed 4 bases and J shed 0 bases, with 8 bases lying between them. Germline V gives CDR1 SGHTA, CDR2 FQGNSA. This CDR3 region has 14 residues. CDR3 sequence: CASSWDVSTDTQYF. The CDR3 DNA sequence: TGTGCCAGCAGCTGGGACGTAAGCACAGATACGCAGTATTTT.

The chain employs TRBV7-2 and TRBJ2-5, with 7 bases identical to TRBD1. The J call is uncertain, as TRBJ2-7 better fits the DNA end. There are 16 residues in the CDR3. Germline V gene sequence: CDR1 SGHTA, CDR2 FQGNSA. The CDR3 spells CASSLLTGTEVYEQYF. As DNA, the CDR3 is TGTGCCAGCAGCCTACTGACCGGGACAGAAGTCTACGAGCAGTACTTC.

This clonotype occurred once. The chain links TRBV24-1 to TRBJ1-1, with D unclear. The CDR3 has 13 amino acids. Deletions cut 0 bases from V and 6 bases from J, with 7 bases between. Germline CDR1 reads KGHDR; CDR2 reads SFDVKD. The CDR3 here is CATSDLGGAEAFF. The CDR3, as DNA: TGTGCCACCAGTGATTTGGGAGGTGCTGAAGCTTTCTTT.

The V gene is TRBV5-1, the J gene TRBJ2-5; TRBD2 aligns across 9 bases. The J call could be wrong; TRBJ2-7 is a better fit for the DNA end. Germline V gene data show CDR1 as SGHRS and CDR2 as YFSETQ. The CDR3 is 16 residues long. Here the CDR3 DNA reads TGCGCCAGCAGCTCCTTTGCGGGAGGGACAGCCTACGAGCAGTACTTC. Encoded protein: CASSSFAGGTAYEQYF.

This clonotype was counted a few times. CDR3 loop: CASSFRQGLQETQYF. The CDR3 nucleotides read TGTGCCAGCAGCTTCCGACAGGGGCTCCAAGAGACCCAGTACTTC. The chain uses TRBV7-3 and TRBJ2-7; 8 bases agree with TRBD1. Matching the DNA end better, TRBJ2-5 makes the J call doubtful. CDR1 SGHTA and CDR2 FQGTGA come from the germline V gene. There are 15 residues in the CDR3.

The chain carries TRBV13 and TRBJ2-1; 10 bases are shared with TRBD2. This CDR3 comprises 16 residues. Germline CDR1 and CDR2: PRHDT and FYEKMQ (reference sequence). Losses at the gene ends were 8 bases for V and 3 bases for J; bases not matched to a gene: 10. CDR3 DNA: TGTGCCAGCCGCCAACTAGCGGGACACTTCTACAATGAGCAGTTCTTC. This sequence encodes CASRQLAGHFYNEQFF.

This clonotype came up many times. A junction boundary mismatches the germline segment, possibly from a read error. The chain employs TRBV3-1 and TRBJ1-1; TRBD1 might be the D (5 bases). CDR1 and CDR2 from the germline V gene are LGHDT and YNNKEL (reference sequence). The CDR3 length is 13 residues. The CDR3 sequence is CASSQDWGTEAFF. The CDR3 DNA follows: TGTGCCAGCAGCCAAGACTGGGGCACTGAGGCTTTCTTT.

This clonotype was picked up a small number of times. V usage is TRBV14 and J usage is TRBJ1-3; 7 bases agree with TRBD1. CDR3 size: 16 residues. Per the germline V gene, CDR1 is SGHDN and CDR2 is FVKESK. V lost 3 bases to trimming and J lost 5 bases; unmatched junction nucleotides: 10. The CDR3 spells CASSQNRDSLRNTIYF. The CDR3 region has the DNA TGTGCCAGCAGCCAGAACCGGGACAGCCTAAGAAACACCATATATTTT.

V gene TRBV5-1 combines with J gene TRBJ2-5; D may be TRBD1 (6 bases). The end of the DNA aligns better with TRBJ2-1, so the J call may be wrong. The CDR3 has 14 amino acids. From germline, CDR1 is SGHRS and CDR2 YFSETQ. CDR3 nucleotides: TGCGCCAGCAGCCTAAAACAGGGTTACAATGAGCAGTTCTTC. Protein product: CASSLKQGYNEQFF.

V gene TRBV29-1 combines with J gene TRBJ2-7, with TRBD2 matching 8 bases. The V gene's germline CDR1 is SQVTM and CDR2 ANQGSEA. V dropped 6 bases and J dropped 2; count of bases not matched to a gene: 3. This CDR3 has 12 amino acids. The CDR3 DNA sequence: TGCAGCGTCGGGACTAGTACCTACGAGCAGTACTTC. It specifies CSVGTSTYEQYF.

This clonotype appeared many times. The rearrangement links TRBV27 to TRBJ1-6; D unresolved. The CDR3 spans 15 residues. The V gene lost 0 bases and the J gene lost 6 bases, with 9 bases spanning the gap. Germline lookup yields CDR1 MNHEY and CDR2 SMNVEV (reference sequence). The CDR3 reads CASSLSSGSNSPLHF. CDR3 nucleotide sequence: TGTGCCAGCAGTTTATCTTCCGGGAGTAATTCACCCCTCCACTTT.

In its sample, this clonotype was seen a few times. The rearrangement links TRBV7-2 to TRBJ1-2; a weak D match, TRBD1 (6 bases). The CDR3 totals 15 residues. Germline V gene sequence: CDR1 SGHTA, CDR2 FQGNSA. With 4 bases removed from V and 8 bases from J, the gap between germline ends came to 20 bases. The CDR3 sequence: CASSWGALQEEGYTF. CDR3 nucleotide sequence: TGTGCCAGCAGCTGGGGGGCCCTTCAGGAGGAGGGCTACACCTTC.

The chain has TRBV4-3 and TRBJ1-1, with a weak D call TRBD1 (6 bases). With 0 bases removed from V and 6 bases from J, the gap between germline ends came to 20 bases. Germline V CDR1 and CDR2: LGHNA, YSLEER. This CDR3 is built from 17 residues. The CDR3 loop is CASSQDVLRTAWPEAFF. In DNA form, the CDR3 reads TGCGCCAGCAGCCAAGACGTCCTAAGGACAGCATGGCCTGAAGCTTTCTTT.

This clonotype was found a few times. CDR3 bases: TGTGCCAGCAGCCGAGATCTAGCGGGCTTCTCCTACAATGAGCAGTTCTTC. Translated: CASSRDLAGFSYNEQFF. V and J are TRBV11-1 and TRBJ2-1; 8 bases are a match to TRBD2. CDR1 and CDR2 (germline): SGHAT, FQDESV (reference sequence). This CDR3 is 17 amino acids long. Germline trimming cut 5 bases from V and 0 bases from J; bases unmatched to any gene: 9.

The chain joins TRBV11-2 to TRBJ2-7, with D perhaps matching TRBD1 (6 bases). CDR1 and CDR2 (germline): SGHAT, FQNNGV. Between the trimmed V and J ends, which lost 4 bases and 6 bases, there was a span of 19 bases. This CDR3 comprises 15 residues. CDR3 coding DNA: TGTGCCAGCAGCTCTACAGGGATTCCCCTCGGCGAGCAGTACTTC. Translation gives CASSSTGIPLGEQYF.

In this sample, this clonotype turned up a few times. At one boundary the junction diverges from the germline segment, which might be a read error. The chain is built from TRBV28 and TRBJ2-1, with a possible D match to TRBD2 (5 bases). Germline V gene lookup returns CDR1 MDHEN and CDR2 SYDVKM. The CDR3 has 16 residues. The CDR3 spells CTSNGLGAVNYNEQFF. Written as DNA, the CDR3 is TGTACCAGCAATGGGTTGGGAGCAGTAAACTACAATGAGCAGTTCTTC. Full variable domain (outside the CDR3, taken from reference TRBV28 and TRBJ2-1): DVKVTQSSRYLVKRTGEKVFLECVQDMDHENMFWYRQDPGLGLRLIYFSYDVKMKEKGDIPEGYSVSREKKERFSLILESASTNQTSMYLCTSNGLGAVNYNEQFFGPGTRLTVL.

CDR3 DNA: TGTGCCAGCAGCTTAGATGGGGTGCAGGAGGCGGCTTGGGCTTTCTTT. Translation: CASSLDGVQEAAWAFF. The chain combines TRBV7-9 with TRBJ1-1, with unresolved D. Germline CDR1 SEHNR, CDR2 FQNEAQ (reference sequence). This CDR3 spans 16 amino acids. V was shortened by 1 base and J by 11 bases, with 23 bases between the two germline ends.

Note on this clonotype: Likely a read error: the CDR3 ends without its conserved phenylalanine or tryptophan. The J gene is TRBJ2-5, the V gene TRBV7-9, with D possibly being TRBD1 (6 bases). Judging by the DNA end, TRBJ2-7 fits better; the J call may be wrong. Germline CDR1 is SEHNR and CDR2 is FQNEAQ (reference sequence). The CDR3 contains 11 residues. The CDR3 region is CASAGQYEQYL. The DNA of the CDR3 is TGTGCCAGCGCCGGACAGTACGAGCAGTACCTC.

This clonotype was found a few times. This chain joins TRBV3-1 and TRBJ1-6, with D uncertain. The CDR3 runs 14 residues. Between the trimmed V and J ends, which lost 0 bases and 10 bases, there was a span of 10 bases. The V gene's germline CDR1 is LGHDT and CDR2 YNNKEL (reference sequence). DNA of the CDR3: TGTGCCAGCAGCCAAGACGGCAGTAAATCACCCCTCCACTTT. This encodes CASSQDGSKSPLHF.

The chain employs TRBV29-1 and TRBJ2-1; D is possibly TRBD1 or TRBD2 (5 bases each). Deletions cut 7 bases from V and 8 bases from J, with 12 bases between. In germline, CDR1 is SQVTM, CDR2 ANQGSEA. The CDR3 length is 11 residues. CDR3 nucleotides: TGCAGCGGGGGACCCTTAGATGAGCAGTTCTTC. This translates into CSGGPLDEQFF.

J is TRBJ1-1 and V is TRBV12-3 or TRBV12-4; possibly TRBD1 for D (5 bases). Trimming took off 3 bases at V and 3 bases at J, with 14 bases between the two ends. The CDR3 sequence is 15 residues long. CDR3 sequence (DNA): TGTGCCAGCAGTTTTGGGGGGGGAGCGGACACTGAAGCTTTCTTT. It codes for CASSFGGGADTEAFF.

This clonotype has more than one count but fewer than ten. V gene TRBV20-1 combines with J gene TRBJ2-5; the D is unclear. The assigned J gene may be wrong: the sequence end matches TRBJ2-7 better. There are 12 residues in the CDR3. Germline V gene lookup returns CDR1 DFQATT and CDR2 SNEGSKA (reference sequence). The CDR3: CSALDGDYEQYF. Here the CDR3 DNA reads TGCAGTGCCCTCGACGGAGACTACGAGCAGTACTTC.